What follows are 27 T cell receptor beta chains derived from one specimen sequenced in a study of T-cell reconstitution after alpha-beta-depleted transplantation in children. Unique molecular identifiers were incorporated during preparation of the TCRbeta library. TCRdb re-called the PCR reads with MiXCR, one entry per CDR3 protein. The table shows almost 600,000 distinct CDR3 sequences, with over 20% occurring only once. The sequenced sample was PBMCs, obtained before TCRalphabeta/CD19-depleted stem cell transplant. Receptors originate from a boy younger than two with Wiskott-Aldrich syndrome, due to receive a stem cell transplant.

This clonotype was counted only a few times. V gene TRBV7-9 combines with J gene TRBJ2-1, with D perhaps TRBD1 or TRBD2 (6 bases each). Germline CDR1 reads SEHNR; CDR2 reads FQNEAQ (reference sequence). This CDR3 spans 17 amino acids. Trimming took 3 bases from V and 8 from J, leaving 23 bases between them. The CDR3, as DNA: TGTGCCAGCAGCTTTTGGGGTAGCGGTAAAAACAGGGATGAGCAGTTCTTC. Its protein product is CASSFWGSGKNRDEQFF.

The chain employs TRBV10-3 and TRBJ2-3; 10 positions agree with TRBD2. CDR3 length: 14 residues. Germline trimming cut 6 bases from V and 3 bases from J; bases unmatched to any gene: 3. Germline assignment: CDR1 ENHRY and CDR2 SYGVKD. CDR3 DNA: TGTGCCATCAGGGTAGCGGGAGGAACAGATACGCAGTATTTT. This translates into CAIRVAGGTDTQYF.

V is TRBV5-1 and J is TRBJ2-2; D is unclear. CDR1 and CDR2 (germline): SGHRS, YFSETQ. The CDR3 is 14 amino acids. Trimming pared 0 bases from V and 6 bases from J, leaving 9 bases between. The DNA for the CDR3 is TGCGCCAGCAGCTTGGAATGGGTTGCCGGGGAGCTGTTTTTT. This translates into CASSLEWVAGELFF.

This clonotype was recorded a few times. The genes are TRBV11-2 and TRBJ2-5; D remains ambiguous. The germline gives CDR1 SGHAT, CDR2 FQNNGV. V lost 2 bases and J 2 bases, leaving 9 bases between the germline ends. This CDR3 spans 14 amino acids. The CDR3: CASSLLGRQETQYF. The CDR3 DNA follows: TGTGCCAGCAGCTTATTGGGCAGGCAAGAGACCCAGTACTTC.

The gene calls are TRBV4-1 and TRBJ2-7; TRBD1 matches 9 bases. The CDR3 contains 16 residues. The junction had 12 bases not matched to a gene; V was cut back by 4 bases and J by 5 bases. Germline CDR1 is MGHRA and CDR2 is YSYEKL. CDR3 amino acids: CASSRFSGQGGNEQYF. DNA of the CDR3: TGCGCCAGCAGCCGATTCTCGGGACAGGGTGGGAACGAGCAGTACTTC.

This chain joins TRBV7-9 and TRBJ1-5; a weak D match, TRBD1 (5 bases). The V gene lost 5 bases and the J gene lost 6 bases, with 17 bases spanning the gap. This CDR3 has 15 residues. Germline CDR1 and CDR2: SEHNR and FQNEAQ (reference sequence). CDR3: CASSRLTGVGQPQHF. DNA for the CDR3: TGTGCCAGCAGCCGTCTTACAGGAGTGGGTCAGCCCCAGCATTTT.

This clonotype was seen more than once but under ten times. The chain combines TRBV12-3 or TRBV12-4 with TRBJ2-5; possible D gene TRBD1, 6 bases. This CDR3 is built from 16 residues. Trimming took 3 bases from V and 5 from J, leaving 19 bases between them. The CDR3 nucleotides read TGTGCCAGCAGTTTGTCAAGCCCTAACAGGGCTGAGACCCAGTACTTC. As protein: CASSLSSPNRAETQYF.

V is TRBV20-1 and J is TRBJ2-3; 7 nucleotides agree with TRBD2. The CDR3 has 14 residues. The ends lost 4 bases at V and 2 bases at J; junction bases unmatched: 6. The germline V gene encodes CDR1 DFQATT and CDR2 SNEGSKA (reference sequence). The CDR3 sequence is CSAKPGLNTDTQYF. The CDR3, as DNA: TGCAGTGCTAAGCCGGGACTAAACACAGATACGCAGTATTTT.

This clonotype was counted between two and nine times. V is TRBV5-1 and J is TRBJ2-7; perhaps TRBD2 as D (5 bases). The V gene lost 3 bases and the J gene lost 6 bases, with 16 bases spanning the gap. The CDR3 is 14 amino acids. Per the germline V gene, CDR1 is SGHRS and CDR2 is YFSETQ. Here the CDR3 reads CASSSDPTGGEQYF. In DNA form, the CDR3 reads TGCGCCAGCAGCTCTGACCCCACCGGAGGCGAGCAGTACTTC.

The genes are TRBV5-1 and TRBJ2-5; D possibly corresponds to TRBD1 (6 bases). CDR1 is SGHRS, CDR2 YFSETQ, per germline. CDR3 size: 19 residues. V was cut by 2 bases and J by 7 bases, with 30 bases left in between. The CDR3 here is CASSLGRGNGQNLLRTQYF. The DNA for the CDR3 is TGCGCCAGCAGCTTAGGTCGTGGGAACGGACAGAACCTATTAAGGACCCAGTACTTC.

This clonotype occurred a few times. The rearrangement uses TRBV20-1 and TRBJ1-1, with 8 bases lining up with TRBD1. CDR1 and CDR2 from the germline V gene are DFQATT and SNEGSKA (reference sequence). This CDR3 has 18 residues. Germline trimming cut 0 bases from V and 2 bases from J; bases unmatched to any gene: 14. The CDR3 spells CSARDPLGQVSVNTEAFF. The CDR3 DNA reads as TGCAGTGCTAGAGATCCGTTGGGACAGGTGTCCGTTAACACTGAAGCTTTCTTT.

This chain links TRBV7-2 with TRBJ2-2; 9 bases line up with TRBD2. The CDR3 has 16 residues. J lost 6 bases, V lost 5 bases, and 10 bases had no gene match. Germline CDR1 is SGHTA and CDR2 is FQGNSA. DNA for the CDR3: TGTGCCAGCAGCCCTAGGGCGGGAGGGCCCTCCGGGGAGCTGTTTTTT. Residues: CASSPRAGGPSGELFF. Full variable domain (rest looked up from reference TRBV7-2 and TRBJ2-2): GAGVSQSPSNKVTEKGKDVELRCDPISGHTALYWYRQSLGQGLEFLIYFQGNSAPDKSGLPSDRFSAERTGGSVSTLTIQRTQQEDSAVYLCASSPRAGGPSGELFFGEGSRLTVL.

This rearrangement joins TRBV29-1 to TRBJ2-5; D perhaps matches TRBD1 (6 bases). Germline lookup yields CDR1 SQVTM and CDR2 ANQGSEA. Trimming stripped 3 bases from V and 4 bases from J, with 15 bases between. This CDR3 has 14 residues. The CDR3, as DNA: TGCAGCGTTGATTCCCGGACAGCCGGAGAGACCCAGTACTTC. Protein sequence: CSVDSRTAGETQYF.

The genes are TRBV11-2 and TRBJ2-5, with a possible D match to TRBD2 (5 bases). Trimming took 1 base from V and 3 from J, leaving 12 bases between them. From germline, CDR1 is SGHAT and CDR2 FQNNGV. This CDR3 comprises 15 residues. CDR3 coding DNA: TGTGCCAGCAGCTTAGGTCCGGGGAACGAAGAGACCCAGTACTTC. This gives the protein CASSLGPGNEETQYF.

The V gene is TRBV29-1, the J gene TRBJ2-4, with unresolved D. Trimming took off 3 bases at V and 0 bases at J, with 9 bases between the two ends. In germline, CDR1 is SQVTM, CDR2 ANQGSEA. The CDR3 extends over 14 amino acids. The CDR3 region is CSVEVLLAKNIQYF. The CDR3 DNA is TGCAGCGTTGAGGTGCTTCTAGCCAAAAACATTCAGTACTTC.

Worth noting for this clonotype: One end of the junction fails to match germline, which may point to a read error. The V gene is TRBV15, the J gene TRBJ2-7; 9 bases line up with TRBD1. There are 16 residues in the CDR3. The germline V gene has CDR1 LNHNV and CDR2 YYDKDF (reference sequence). The CDR3 sequence: CATSGSRDRVSSEQYF. Written as DNA, the CDR3 is TGTGCCACCAGCGGATCCCGGGACAGGGTATCCTCCGAGCAGTACTTC.

V is TRBV20-1 and J is TRBJ2-1; 8 nucleotides line up with TRBD2. The CDR3 spans 13 residues. Per germline, CDR1 DFQATT and CDR2 SNEGSKA (reference sequence). The CDR3 nucleotides read TGCAGCGCCCAGCGGGAGACTTACAATGAGCAGTTCTTC. Translation gives CSAQRETYNEQFF.

The CDR3 region is CASSLSTGGTYEQYF. Here the CDR3 DNA reads TGCGCCAGCAGCTTGTCGACGGGCGGAACCTACGAGCAGTACTTC. This chain joins TRBV5-1 and TRBJ2-7; D gene ambiguous. Germline V gene data show CDR1 as SGHRS and CDR2 as YFSETQ. The V gene lost 1 base and the J gene lost 2 bases, with 13 bases spanning the gap. The CDR3 covers 15 residues. Based on the CDR3 plus reference TRBV5-1 and TRBJ2-7, the full variable domain is KAGVTQTPRYLIKTRGQQVTLSCSPISGHRSVSWYQQTPGQGLQFLFEYFSETQRNKGNFPGRFSGRQFSNSRSEMNVSTLELGDSALYLCASSLSTGGTYEQYFGPGTRLTVT.

The chain carries TRBV3-1 and TRBJ2-5; 12 nucleotides align to TRBD2. Germline CDR1 reads LGHDT; CDR2 reads YNNKEL (reference sequence). With 5 bases clipped from V and 5 bases from J, the junction kept 9 bases outside the gene matches. CDR3 length equals 16 residues. CDR3 loop: CASSSTSGSREETQYF. The CDR3 DNA sequence: TGTGCCAGCAGCTCGACTAGCGGGAGCCGGGAGGAGACCCAGTACTTC.

V is TRBV7-9 and J is TRBJ2-5; D uncertain. CDR1 and CDR2 from the germline V gene are SEHNR and FQNEAQ (reference sequence). Deletions cut 4 bases from V and 4 bases from J, with 7 bases between. This CDR3 region has 12 residues. CDR3 DNA sequence: TGTGCCAGCAGCTGGCCGAGAGAGACCCAGTACTTC. It codes for CASSWPRETQYF.

The CDR3 loop reads CASSSYSGYNEQFF. DNA for the CDR3: TGTGCCAGCAGCTCATATAGCGGTTACAATGAGCAGTTCTTC. The gene calls are TRBV7-2 and TRBJ2-1; the D gene is possibly TRBD2 (6 bases). The V end lost 4 bases, the J end lost 4 bases, and 11 bases lay between the germline ends. Germline loops: CDR1 SGHTA, CDR2 FQGNSA. The CDR3 runs 14 residues.

This clonotype has at least ten counts. The rearrangement uses TRBV5-1 and TRBJ2-4; 7 bases agree with TRBD1. The germline V gene has CDR1 SGHRS and CDR2 YFSETQ. The CDR3 spans 14 residues. Unmatched junction bases numbered 6, after V lost 4 bases and J lost 5 bases. The CDR3 region has the DNA TGCGCCAGCAGCCCCACAGGGGTTGAAAACATTCAGTACTTC. This sequence encodes CASSPTGVENIQYF.

A few counts support this clonotype. The V gene is TRBV5-1, the J gene TRBJ2-7, with D possibly matching TRBD2 (7 bases). Germline V gene lookup returns CDR1 SGHRS and CDR2 YFSETQ. The V and J ends lost 5 bases and 3 bases respectively, with 15 bases between them. The CDR3 spans 14 residues. DNA of the CDR3: TGCGCCAGCAGGGGGGCTAGCGGAGTCTACGAGCAGTACTTC. This gives the protein CASRGASGVYEQYF.

This clonotype showed up just a few times. The V gene is TRBV20-1, the J gene TRBJ2-4; TRBD2 agrees at 11 bases. The CDR3 consists of 17 residues. CDR1 and CDR2 from the germline V gene are DFQATT and SNEGSKA (reference sequence). V lost 2 bases and J lost 0; bases outside the gene matches: 6. CDR3 residues: CSARKLAGVIAKNIQYF. The CDR3 region has the DNA TGCAGTGCTAGAAAACTAGCGGGAGTGATAGCCAAAAACATTCAGTACTTC.

This clonotype was counted a few times. The gene calls are TRBV24-1 and TRBJ2-1; D may be TRBD2 (6 bases). Trimming took off 9 bases at V and 2 bases at J, with 7 bases between the two ends. Germline V CDR1 and CDR2: KGHDR, SFDVKD. The CDR3 is 12 amino acids. The CDR3 coding sequence is TGTGCCACCGGGAGGACCTACAATGAGCAGTTCTTC. This sequence encodes CATGRTYNEQFF.

The rearrangement uses TRBV27 and TRBJ2-7, with 7 bases aligning to TRBD2. This CDR3 comprises 14 residues. Germline V gene lookup returns CDR1 MNHEY and CDR2 SMNVEV (reference sequence). Unmatched junction bases numbered 7, after V lost 6 bases and J lost 2 bases. As DNA, the CDR3 is TGTGCCAGCAGCCACAACCGGGGGGCCTACGAGCAGTACTTC. It yields the protein CASSHNRGAYEQYF.

This chain connects TRBV6-5 to TRBJ2-1, with D perhaps matching TRBD2 (5 bases). Trimming pared 0 bases from V and 9 bases from J, leaving 12 bases between. Germline V gene data show CDR1 as MNHEY and CDR2 as SVGAGI. This CDR3 contains 14 residues. CDR3 protein: CASSYSNVRGEQFF. The CDR3 DNA reads TGTGCCAGCAGTTACTCGAATGTTCGGGGTGAGCAGTTCTTC.